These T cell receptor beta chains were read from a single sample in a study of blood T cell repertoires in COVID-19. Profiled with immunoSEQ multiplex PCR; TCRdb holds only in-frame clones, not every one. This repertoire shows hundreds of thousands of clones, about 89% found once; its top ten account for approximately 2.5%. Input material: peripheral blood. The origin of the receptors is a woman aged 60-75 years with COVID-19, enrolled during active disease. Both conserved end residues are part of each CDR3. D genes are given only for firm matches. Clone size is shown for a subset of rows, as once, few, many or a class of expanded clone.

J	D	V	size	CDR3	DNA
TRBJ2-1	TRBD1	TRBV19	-	CASRAGTGEVNEQFF	TGTGCCAGTAGAGCCGGGACAGGGGAAGTTAATGAGCAGTTCTTC
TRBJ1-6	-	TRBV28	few	CASSPTTLGSPLHF	TGTGCCAGCAGTCCCACGACATTGGGCTCACCCCTCCACTTT
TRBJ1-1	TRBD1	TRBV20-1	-	CSASSRTGPTEAFF	TGCAGTGCTAGTAGCCGGACAGGCCCCACTGAAGCTTTCTTT
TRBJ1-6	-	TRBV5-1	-	CASRSGADNSPLHF	TGCGCCAGCAGATCAGGGGCAGATAATTCACCCCTCCACTTT
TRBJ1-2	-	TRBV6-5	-	CASSPASNYGYTF	TGTGCCAGCAGTCCCGCCAGTAACTATGGCTACACCTTC
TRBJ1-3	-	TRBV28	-	CASSLWTQGNTIYF	TGTGCCAGCAGTTTATGGACACAAGGAAACACCATATATTTT
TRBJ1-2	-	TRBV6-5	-	CASMGKGAYLYGYTF	TGTGCCAGCATGGGCAAAGGGGCGTACTTATATGGCTACACCTTC
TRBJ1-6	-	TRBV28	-	CASRGDRLYNSPLHF	TGTGCCAGCAGAGGTGACAGGCTGTATAATTCACCCCTCCACTTT
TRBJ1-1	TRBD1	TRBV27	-	CASSPRTGSTEAFF	TGTGCCAGCAGCCCCCGGACAGGGTCCACTGAAGCTTTCTTT
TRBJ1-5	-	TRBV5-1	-	CASSLNGVSNQPQHF	TGCGCCAGCAGCTTGAACGGTGTTAGCAATCAGCCCCAGCATTTT
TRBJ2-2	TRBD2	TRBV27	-	CASRSVAGVGELFF	TGTGCCAGCAGATCCGTAGCGGGGGTCGGGGAGCTGTTTTTT
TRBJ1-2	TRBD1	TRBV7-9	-	CASSSGAGTGFGYTF	TGTGCCAGCAGCTCAGGGGCCGGGACAGGGTTCGGCTACACCTTC
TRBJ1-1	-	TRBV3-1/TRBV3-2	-	CASSQVAGTEAFF	TGTGCCAGCAGCCAAGTAGCTGGGACTGAAGCTTTCTTT
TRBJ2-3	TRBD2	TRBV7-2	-	CASRGERGGSTDTQYF	TGTGCCAGCAGAGGGGAGCGGGGGGGGAGCACAGATACGCAGTATTTT
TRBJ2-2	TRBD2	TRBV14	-	CASSGQAGANTGELFF	TGTGCCAGCAGTGGACAAGCGGGGGCAAACACCGGGGAGCTGTTTTTT
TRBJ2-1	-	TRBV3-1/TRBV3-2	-	CASSQYRSSYNEQFF	TGTGCCAGCAGCCAATATCGGAGCTCCTACAATGAGCAGTTCTTC
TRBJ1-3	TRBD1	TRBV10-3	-	CAISEWGQGSRGNTIYF	TGTGCCATCAGTGAGTGGGGACAGGGGAGTCGTGGAAACACCATATATTTT
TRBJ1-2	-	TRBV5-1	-	CASSPLSAGPHGYTF	TGCGCCAGCAGCCCCCTCAGCGCGGGTCCACATGGCTACACCTTC
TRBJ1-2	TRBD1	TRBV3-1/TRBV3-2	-	CASSQMTGGNGYTF	TGTGCCAGCAGCCAAATGACAGGGGGAAATGGCTACACCTTC
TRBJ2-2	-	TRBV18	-	CASSPLDSSTGELFF	TGTGCCAGCTCGCCTCTGGACAGTTCCACCGGGGAGCTGTTTTTT
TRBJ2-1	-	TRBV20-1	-	CSASSSGNEQFF	TGCAGTGCTAGTTCTTCGGGGAATGAGCAGTTCTTC
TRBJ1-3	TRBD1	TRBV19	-	CASSTFGTASGNTIYF	TGTGCCAGTAGTACCTTCGGGACAGCCTCTGGAAACACCATATATTTT
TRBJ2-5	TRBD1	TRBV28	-	CASSLLTGWETQYF	TGTGCCAGCAGTTTATTGACAGGGTGGGAGACCCAGTACTTC
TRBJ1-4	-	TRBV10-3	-	CAISSGGAVEKLFF	TGTGCCATCAGTTCGGGAGGCGCGGTTGAAAAACTGTTTTTT
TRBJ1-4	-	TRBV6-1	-	CASSARGAGAGDEKLFF	TGTGCCAGCAGTGCAAGGGGCGCAGGGGCCGGGGACGAAAAACTGTTTTTT
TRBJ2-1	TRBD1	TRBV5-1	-	CASSLTTGAYNEQFF	TGCGCCAGCAGCTTGACGACAGGGGCTTACAATGAGCAGTTCTTC
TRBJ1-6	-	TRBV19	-	CASRAEPGSNSPLHF	TGTGCCAGTAGGGCGGAACCCGGGTCTAATTCACCCCTCCACTTT
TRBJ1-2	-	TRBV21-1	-	CASSEDRGFVDGYTF	TGTGCCAGCAGCGAAGACAGGGGGTTCGTGGATGGCTACACCTTC
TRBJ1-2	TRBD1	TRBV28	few	CASTTGTGPYGYTF	TGTGCCAGCACCACGGGGACAGGGCCCTATGGCTACACCTTC
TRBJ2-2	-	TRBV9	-	CASSVDSITGELFF	TGTGCCAGCAGCGTAGACAGTATCACCGGGGAGCTGTTTTTT
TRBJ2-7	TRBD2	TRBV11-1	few	CASSLEAGFYEQYF	TGTGCCAGCAGCTTAGAAGCGGGATTCTACGAGCAGTACTTC
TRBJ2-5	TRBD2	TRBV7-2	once	CASSSISAGGALETQYF	TGTGCCAGCAGCTCTATTAGCGCGGGGGGGGCCCTAGAGACCCAGTACTTC
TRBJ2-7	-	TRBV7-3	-	CASSPGSGEYLYF	TGTGCCAGCAGCCCCGGCTCAGGGGAATATTTGTACTTC
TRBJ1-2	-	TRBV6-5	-	CASSLHPRASNYGYTF	TGTGCCAGCAGTTTACACCCCAGGGCTTCTAACTATGGCTACACCTTC
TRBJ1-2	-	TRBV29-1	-	CSVDILQGHGYTF	TGCAGCGTTGATATATTACAGGGTCATGGCTACACCTTC
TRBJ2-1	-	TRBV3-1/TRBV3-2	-	CASSQANEQFF	TGTGCCAGCAGCCAAGCAAATGAGCAGTTCTTC
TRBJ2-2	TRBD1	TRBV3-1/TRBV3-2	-	CASSQRTGSTGELFF	TGTGCCAGCAGCCAAAGGACAGGGTCCACCGGGGAGCTGTTTTTT
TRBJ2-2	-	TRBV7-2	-	CASSPRSGNTGELFF	TGTGCCAGCAGCCCTCGAAGCGGGAACACCGGGGAGCTGTTTTTT
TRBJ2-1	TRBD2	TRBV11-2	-	CASSRKRGGLRNEQFF	TGTGCCAGCAGCAGAAAGCGGGGGGGTTTACGTAATGAGCAGTTCTTC
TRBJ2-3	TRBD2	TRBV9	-	CASTKFGGATDTQYF	TGTGCCAGCACCAAATTCGGGGGGGCCACGGATACGCAGTATTTT
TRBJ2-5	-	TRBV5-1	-	CASQPAGVQGTQYF	TGCGCCAGCCAACCCGCGGGGGTACAGGGGACCCAGTACTTC
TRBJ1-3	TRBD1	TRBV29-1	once	CSVEDRATGGSGNTIYF	TGCAGCGTTGAAGATAGGGCTACAGGGGGCTCTGGAAACACCATATATTTT
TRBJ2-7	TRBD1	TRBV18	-	CASSGTGGRNEQYF	TGTGCCAGCTCAGGGACAGGGGGCAGGAACGAGCAGTACTTC
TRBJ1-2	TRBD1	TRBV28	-	CASTQGDAFAAYTF	TGTGCCAGCACACAGGGGGATGCCTTTGCTGCCTACACCTTC
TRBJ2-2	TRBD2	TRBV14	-	CASSRTSGVTGELFF	TGTGCCAGCAGCCGGACTAGCGGGGTTACCGGGGAGCTGTTTTTT
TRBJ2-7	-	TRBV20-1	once	CSANYRAEQYF	TGCAGTGCTAATTACAGGGCCGAGCAGTACTTC
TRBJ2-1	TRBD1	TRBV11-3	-	CASSLEAGGYNEQFF	TGTGCCAGCAGCTTAGAAGCAGGGGGCTACAATGAGCAGTTCTTC
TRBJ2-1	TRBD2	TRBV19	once	CASSILAGGHNEQFF	TGTGCCAGTAGTATCCTAGCGGGGGGCCACAATGAGCAGTTCTTC
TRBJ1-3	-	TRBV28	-	CASETLRGGFGNTIYF	TGTGCCAGCGAAACCCTCCGGGGGGGTTTTGGAAACACCATATATTTT
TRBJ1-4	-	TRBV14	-	CASSLTGSREKLFF	TGTGCCAGCAGCCTAACAGGGTCGCGGGAAAAACTGTTTTTT
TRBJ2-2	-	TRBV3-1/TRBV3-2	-	CASSHFKAGATGELFF	TGTGCCAGCAGCCACTTCAAGGCGGGGGCCACCGGGGAGCTGTTTTTT
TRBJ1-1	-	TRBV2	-	CASRASGQGYEAFF	TGTGCCAGCAGGGCCTCGGGGCAGGGGTATGAAGCTTTCTTT
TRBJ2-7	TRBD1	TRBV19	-	CASSTGTGMFEQYF	TGTGCCAGTAGCACCGGGACAGGGATGTTCGAGCAGTACTTC
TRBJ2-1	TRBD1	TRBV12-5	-	CASAIGQGHSYNEQFF	TGTGCTAGTGCCATCGGACAGGGACATTCCTACAATGAGCAGTTCTTC
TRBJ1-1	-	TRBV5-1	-	CASSSMTGRGNTEAFF	TGCGCCAGCAGCTCCATGACAGGAAGGGGGAACACTGAAGCTTTCTTT
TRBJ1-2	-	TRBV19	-	CASWGGGLYGYTF	TGTGCCAGTTGGGGAGGGGGACTCTATGGCTACACCTTC
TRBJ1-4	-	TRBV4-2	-	CASSQDPGANEKLFF	TGTGCCAGCAGCCAAGATCCGGGGGCTAATGAAAAACTGTTTTTT
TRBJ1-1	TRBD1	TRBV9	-	CASSFSRDRTNTEAFF	TGTGCCAGCAGCTTTAGCCGGGACAGAACGAACACTGAAGCTTTCTTT
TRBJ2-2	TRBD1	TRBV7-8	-	CASRALGQANTGELFF	TGTGCCAGCAGAGCCCTGGGACAGGCGAACACCGGGGAGCTGTTTTTT
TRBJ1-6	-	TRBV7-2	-	CASSLSQVNNSPLHF	TGTGCCAGCAGCTTGAGCCAGGTTAATAATTCACCCCTCCACTTT